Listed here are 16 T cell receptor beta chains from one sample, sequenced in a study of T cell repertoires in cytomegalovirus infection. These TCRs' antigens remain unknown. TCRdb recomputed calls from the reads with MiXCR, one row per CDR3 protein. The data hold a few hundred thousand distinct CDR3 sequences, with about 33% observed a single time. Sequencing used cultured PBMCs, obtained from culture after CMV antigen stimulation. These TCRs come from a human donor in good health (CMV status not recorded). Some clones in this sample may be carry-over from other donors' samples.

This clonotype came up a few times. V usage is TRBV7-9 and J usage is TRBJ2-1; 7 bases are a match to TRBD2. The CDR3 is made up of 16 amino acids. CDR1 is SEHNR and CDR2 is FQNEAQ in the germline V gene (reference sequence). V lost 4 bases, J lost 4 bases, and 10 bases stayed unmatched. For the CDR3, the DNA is TGTGCCAGCAGCTCCCGTGTAAGCGGGACTTACAATGAGCAGTTCTTC. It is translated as CASSSRVSGTYNEQFF.

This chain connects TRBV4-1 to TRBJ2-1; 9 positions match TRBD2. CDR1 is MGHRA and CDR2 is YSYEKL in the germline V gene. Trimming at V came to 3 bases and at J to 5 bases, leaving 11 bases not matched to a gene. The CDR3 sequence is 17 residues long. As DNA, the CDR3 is TGCGCCAGCAGCCAGGGACATAGCGGGAGCGGGAACAATGAGCAGTTCTTC. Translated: CASSQGHSGSGNNEQFF.

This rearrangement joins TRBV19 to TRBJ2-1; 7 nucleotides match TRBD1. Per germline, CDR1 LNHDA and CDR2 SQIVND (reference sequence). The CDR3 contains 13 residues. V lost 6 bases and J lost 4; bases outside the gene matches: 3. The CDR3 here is CASREQGYNEQFF. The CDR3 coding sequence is TGTGCCAGTAGGGAACAGGGGTACAATGAGCAGTTCTTC.

This CDR3 reads CASSLGEARSPQHF. The CDR3 DNA is TGCGCCAGCAGCTTGGGGGAGGCCAGATCCCCCCAGCATTTT. The rearrangement links TRBV5-1 to TRBJ1-5, with D unresolved. Germline CDR1 reads SGHRS; CDR2 reads YFSETQ. The V end lost 0 bases, the J end lost 10 bases, and 14 bases lay between the germline ends. CDR3 size: 14 residues.

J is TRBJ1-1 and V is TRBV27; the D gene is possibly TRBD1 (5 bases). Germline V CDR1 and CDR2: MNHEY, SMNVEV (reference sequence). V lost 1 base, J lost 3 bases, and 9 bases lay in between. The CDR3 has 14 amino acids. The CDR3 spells CASSLYRTHTEAFF. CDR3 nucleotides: TGTGCCAGCAGTTTATACAGGACACACACTGAAGCTTTCTTT.

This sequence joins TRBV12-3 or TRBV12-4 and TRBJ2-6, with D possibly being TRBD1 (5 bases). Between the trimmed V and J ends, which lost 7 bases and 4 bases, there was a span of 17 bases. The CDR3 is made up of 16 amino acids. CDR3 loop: CASNDFRVSGANVLTF. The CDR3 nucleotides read TGTGCCAGCAATGACTTCAGGGTCTCCGGGGCCAACGTCCTGACTTTC.

CDR3 DNA sequence: TGTGCCAGCAGTACCACCCTAGCGGACTACGAGCAGTACGTC. It codes for CASSTTLADYEQYV. The chain joins TRBV6-2 or TRBV6-3 to TRBJ2-7; 7 bases are a match to TRBD2. The J segment lost 3 bases and the V segment lost 5 bases, leaving 7 bases of the junction unmatched. From germline, CDR1 is MNHEY and CDR2 SVGEGT. The CDR3 is made up of 14 amino acids.

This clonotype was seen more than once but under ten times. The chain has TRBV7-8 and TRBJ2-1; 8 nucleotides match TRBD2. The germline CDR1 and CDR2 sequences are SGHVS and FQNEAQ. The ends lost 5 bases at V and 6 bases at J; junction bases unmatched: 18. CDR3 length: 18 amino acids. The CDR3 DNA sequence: TGTGCCAGCAGCCGTATTGGGGGGCGGCTAGCGGGCTTCAATGAGCAGTTCTTC. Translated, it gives CASSRIGGRLAGFNEQFF.

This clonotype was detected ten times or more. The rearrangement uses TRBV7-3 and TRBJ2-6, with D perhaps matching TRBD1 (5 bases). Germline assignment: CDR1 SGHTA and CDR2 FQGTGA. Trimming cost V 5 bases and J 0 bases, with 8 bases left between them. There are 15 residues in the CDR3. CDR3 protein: CASSRQSSGANVLTF. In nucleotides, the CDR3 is TGTGCCAGCAGCCGACAGAGCTCTGGGGCCAACGTCCTGACTTTC.

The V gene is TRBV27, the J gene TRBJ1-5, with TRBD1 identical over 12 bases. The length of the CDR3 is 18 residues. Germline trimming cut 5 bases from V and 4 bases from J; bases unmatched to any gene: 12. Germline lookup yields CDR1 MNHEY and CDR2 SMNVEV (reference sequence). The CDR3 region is CASSRTGTGGYRNQPQHF. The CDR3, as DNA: TGTGCCAGCAGTAGAACCGGGACAGGGGGCTATAGAAATCAGCCCCAGCATTTT.

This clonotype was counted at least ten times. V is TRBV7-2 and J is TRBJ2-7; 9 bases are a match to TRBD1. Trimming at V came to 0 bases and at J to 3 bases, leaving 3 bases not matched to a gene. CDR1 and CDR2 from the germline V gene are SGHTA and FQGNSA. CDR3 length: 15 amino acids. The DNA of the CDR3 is TGTGCCAGCAGCTTAGCGCCGGGACAGGGCTACGAGCAGTACGTC. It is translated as CASSLAPGQGYEQYV.

The CDR3 here is CASSIPQGNDGYTF. DNA of the CDR3: TGTGCCAGTAGTATACCCCAGGGGAACGATGGCTACACCTTC. The rearrangement uses TRBV19 and TRBJ1-2; TRBD1 might be the D (6 bases). The V end lost 2 bases, the J end lost 6 bases, and 13 bases lay between the germline ends. This CDR3 is built from 14 residues. Germline V lookup: CDR1 LNHDA, CDR2 SQIVND (reference sequence).

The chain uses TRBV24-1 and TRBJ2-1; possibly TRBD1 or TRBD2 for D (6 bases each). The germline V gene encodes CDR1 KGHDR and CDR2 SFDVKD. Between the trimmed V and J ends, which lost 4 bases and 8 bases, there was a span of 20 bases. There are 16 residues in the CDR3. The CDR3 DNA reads TGTGCCACCAGTGAGGGGCGGGACAACACGTTGGATGAGCAGTTCTTC. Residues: CATSEGRDNTLDEQFF.

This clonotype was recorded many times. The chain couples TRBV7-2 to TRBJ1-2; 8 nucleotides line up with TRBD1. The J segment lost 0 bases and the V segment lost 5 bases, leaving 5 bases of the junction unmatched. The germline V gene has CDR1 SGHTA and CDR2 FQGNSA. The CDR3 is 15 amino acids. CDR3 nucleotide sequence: TGTGCCAGCAGCCCTTCGACAGGGGCTAACTATGGCTACACCTTC. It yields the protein CASSPSTGANYGYTF.

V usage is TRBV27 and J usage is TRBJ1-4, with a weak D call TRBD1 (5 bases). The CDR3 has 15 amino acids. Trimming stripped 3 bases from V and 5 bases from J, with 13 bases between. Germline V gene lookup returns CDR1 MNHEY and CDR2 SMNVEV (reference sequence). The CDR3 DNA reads TGTGCCAGCAGTTTTAAGGGGTCTTCAAATGAAAAACTGTTTTTT. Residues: CASSFKGSSNEKLFF.

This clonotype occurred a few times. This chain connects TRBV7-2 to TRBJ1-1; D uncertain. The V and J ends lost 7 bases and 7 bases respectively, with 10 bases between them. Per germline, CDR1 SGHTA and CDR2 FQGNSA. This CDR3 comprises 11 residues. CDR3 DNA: TGTGCCAGCACCACGGGAGGTGAAGCTTTCTTT. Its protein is CASTTGGEAFF.